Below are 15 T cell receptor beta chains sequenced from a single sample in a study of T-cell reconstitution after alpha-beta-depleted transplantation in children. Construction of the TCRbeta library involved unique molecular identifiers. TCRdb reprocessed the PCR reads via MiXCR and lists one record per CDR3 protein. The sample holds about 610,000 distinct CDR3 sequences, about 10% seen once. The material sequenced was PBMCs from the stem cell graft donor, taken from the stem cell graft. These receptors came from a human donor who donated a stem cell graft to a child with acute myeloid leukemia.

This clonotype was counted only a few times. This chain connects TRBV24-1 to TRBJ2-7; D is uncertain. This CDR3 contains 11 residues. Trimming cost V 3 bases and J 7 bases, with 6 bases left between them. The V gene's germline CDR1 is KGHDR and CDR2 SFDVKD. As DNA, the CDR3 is TGTGCCACCAGTGATCTGGTTGAGCAGTACTTC. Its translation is CATSDLVEQYF.

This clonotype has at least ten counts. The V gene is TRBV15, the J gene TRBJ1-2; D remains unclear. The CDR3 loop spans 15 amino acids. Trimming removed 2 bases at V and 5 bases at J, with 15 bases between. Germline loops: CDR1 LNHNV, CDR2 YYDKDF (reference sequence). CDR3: CATSRPTSDEYGYTF. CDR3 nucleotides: TGTGCCACCAGCAGACCTACTAGTGACGAGTATGGCTACACCTTC.

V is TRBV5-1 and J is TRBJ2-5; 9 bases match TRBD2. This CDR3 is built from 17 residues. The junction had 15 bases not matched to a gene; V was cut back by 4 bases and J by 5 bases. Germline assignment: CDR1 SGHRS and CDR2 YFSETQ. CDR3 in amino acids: CASSLSTLAGVSETQYF. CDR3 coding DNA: TGCGCCAGCAGCCTATCGACCTTAGCGGGAGTGTCCGAGACCCAGTACTTC.

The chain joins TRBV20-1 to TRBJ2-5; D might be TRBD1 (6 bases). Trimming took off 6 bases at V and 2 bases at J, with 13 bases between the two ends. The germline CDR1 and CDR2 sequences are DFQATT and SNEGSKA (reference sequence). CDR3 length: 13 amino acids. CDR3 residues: CSADTTGQETQYF. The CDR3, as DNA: TGCAGTGCCGACACGACAGGACAAGAGACCCAGTACTTC.

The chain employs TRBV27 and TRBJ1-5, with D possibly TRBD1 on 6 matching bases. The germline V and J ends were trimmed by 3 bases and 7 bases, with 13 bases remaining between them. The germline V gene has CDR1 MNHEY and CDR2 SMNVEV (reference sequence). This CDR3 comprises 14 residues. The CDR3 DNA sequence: TGTGCCAGCAGTTTCAGGGGCACGAAGCAGCCCCAGCATTTT. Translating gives CASSFRGTKQPQHF.

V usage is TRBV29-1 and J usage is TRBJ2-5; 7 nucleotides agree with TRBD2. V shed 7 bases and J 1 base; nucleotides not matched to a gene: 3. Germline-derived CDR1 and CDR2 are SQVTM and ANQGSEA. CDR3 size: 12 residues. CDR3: CSGREAQETQYF. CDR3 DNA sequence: TGCAGCGGACGGGAGGCCCAAGAGACCCAGTACTTC.

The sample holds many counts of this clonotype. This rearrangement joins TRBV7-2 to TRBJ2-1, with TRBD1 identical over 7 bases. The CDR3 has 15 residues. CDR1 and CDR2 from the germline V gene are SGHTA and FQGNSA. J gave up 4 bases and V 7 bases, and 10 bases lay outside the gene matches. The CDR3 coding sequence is TGTGCCAGCATAAAGGGTGGGACAGTTTACAATGAGCAGTTCTTC. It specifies CASIKGGTVYNEQFF.

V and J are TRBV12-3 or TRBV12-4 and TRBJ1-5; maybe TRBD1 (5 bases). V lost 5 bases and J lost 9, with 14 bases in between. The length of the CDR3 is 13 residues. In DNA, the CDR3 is TGTGCCAGCAGTGACGGGACCCGGATGCCCCAGCATTTT. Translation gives CASSDGTRMPQHF.

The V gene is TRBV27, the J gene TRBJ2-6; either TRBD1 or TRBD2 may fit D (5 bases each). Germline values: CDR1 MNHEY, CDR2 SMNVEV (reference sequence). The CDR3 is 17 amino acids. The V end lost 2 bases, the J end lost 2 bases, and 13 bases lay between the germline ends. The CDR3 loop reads CASSLGTVGTGANVLTF. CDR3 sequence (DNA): TGTGCCAGCAGTTTAGGGACGGTGGGAACTGGGGCCAACGTCCTGACTTTC.

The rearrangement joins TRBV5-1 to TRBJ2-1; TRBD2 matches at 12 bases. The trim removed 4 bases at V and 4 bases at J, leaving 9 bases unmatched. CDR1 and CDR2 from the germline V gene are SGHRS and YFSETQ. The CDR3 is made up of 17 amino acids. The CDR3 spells CASSATRTSGIYNEQFF. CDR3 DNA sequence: TGCGCCAGCAGCGCCACTCGGACTAGCGGGATTTACAATGAGCAGTTCTTC.

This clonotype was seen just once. This CDR3 is CSVTRAKSGANVLTF. Written as DNA, the CDR3 is TGCAGTGTAACACGGGCAAAGTCTGGGGCCAACGTCCTGACTTTC. The J gene is TRBJ2-6, the V gene TRBV20-1; D is unclear. The CDR3 is 15 amino acids. Germline CDR1 and CDR2: DFQATT and SNEGSKA (reference sequence). The V end lost 7 bases, the J end lost 1 base, and 14 bases lay between the germline ends.

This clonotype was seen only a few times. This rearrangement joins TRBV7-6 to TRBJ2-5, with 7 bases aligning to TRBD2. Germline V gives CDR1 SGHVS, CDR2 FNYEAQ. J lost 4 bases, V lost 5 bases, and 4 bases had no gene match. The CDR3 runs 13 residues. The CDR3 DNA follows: TGTGCCAGCAGCCATGGACTAGTAGAGACCCAGTACTTC. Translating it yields CASSHGLVETQYF.

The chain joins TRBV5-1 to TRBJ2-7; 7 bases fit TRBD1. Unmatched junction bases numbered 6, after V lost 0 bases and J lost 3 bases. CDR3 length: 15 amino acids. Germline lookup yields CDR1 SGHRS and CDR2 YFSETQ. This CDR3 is CASSLGGGLFYEQYF. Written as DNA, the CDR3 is TGCGCCAGCAGCTTGGGAGGGGGCCTGTTCTACGAGCAGTACTTC.

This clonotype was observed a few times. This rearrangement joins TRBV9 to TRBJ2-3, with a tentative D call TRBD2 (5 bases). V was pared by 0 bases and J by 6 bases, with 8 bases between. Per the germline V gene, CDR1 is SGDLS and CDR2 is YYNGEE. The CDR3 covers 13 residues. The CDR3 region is CASSVERVDTQYF. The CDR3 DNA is TGTGCCAGCAGCGTAGAGAGGGTGGATACGCAGTATTTT.

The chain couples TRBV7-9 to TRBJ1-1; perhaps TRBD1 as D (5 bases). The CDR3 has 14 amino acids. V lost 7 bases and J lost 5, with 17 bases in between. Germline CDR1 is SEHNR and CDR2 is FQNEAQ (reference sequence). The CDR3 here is CASTQGSGETEAFF. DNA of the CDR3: TGTGCCAGCACCCAAGGGTCGGGGGAAACTGAAGCTTTCTTT.